The 18 T cell receptor beta chains presented below share a single source sample, sequenced in a study of T cells in Graves' hyperthyroidism and ophthalmopathy. Amplified TCR beta CDR3 regions derived from RNA transcripts. A set of HTBI primers served as the primers for a first-round RT-PCR of the TCR CDR3. TCRdb re-analysed the multiplex PCR reads in MiXCR, keeping a single row per CDR3 protein. The table includes about 420,000 distinct CDR3 sequences, 15% to 19% detected once. Sample: blood. The receptors shown here come from a woman between 18 and 30 years old with Graves' hyperthyroidism.

As to this clonotype: At one of its ends the junction is not consistent with the germline gene, which may arise from a read error. The chain has TRBV7-7 and TRBJ2-1; TRBD2 matches at 10 bases. The CDR3 is 15 residues long. CDR1 SSHAT and CDR2 FNYEAQ come from the germline V gene (reference sequence). CDR3 bases: TGTGCTAGCAGCCCTAGCGGGGGACAGCGCGGTGAGCAGTTCTTC. Amino acids: CASSPSGGQRGEQFF.

This clonotype was picked up many times. This could be a read error, since a much larger clone is one nucleotide away. J is TRBJ1-1 and V is TRBV7-6; no firm D call. Trimming removed 3 bases from V and 4 bases from J, with 9 bases in between. The CDR3 is 13 amino acids. The germline gives CDR1 SGHVS, CDR2 FNYEAQ. The CDR3 loop is CASSFSGSTEAFF. Here the CDR3 DNA reads TGTGCCAGCAGCTTCTCCGGGAGCACTGAAGCTTTCTTT.

A few counts support this clonotype. The V gene is TRBV7-9, the J gene TRBJ1-4; D remains unclear. The V gene lost 0 bases and the J gene lost 4 bases, with 9 bases spanning the gap. CDR3 length: 15 residues. Per the germline V gene, CDR1 is SEHNR and CDR2 is FQNEAQ (reference sequence). CDR3 DNA: TGTGCCAGCAGCTTAGCGTCAGTATTTAATGAAAAACTGTTTTTT. This sequence encodes CASSLASVFNEKLFF.

This clonotype has a handful of counts. A much larger clonotype is one base distant, so this may be a read error. The V and J genes are TRBV5-1 and TRBJ2-1; 16 nucleotides line up with TRBD2. This CDR3 has 18 amino acids. Germline loops: CDR1 SGHRS, CDR2 YFSETQ. The CDR3 DNA follows: TGCGCCAGCAGCTTGGAGGGACTAGCGGGAGGGCGGTACAATGAGCAGTCCTTC. This gives the protein CASSLEGLAGGRYNEQSF. The variable domain in full, with the rest retrieved from reference TRBV5-1 and TRBJ2-1, is KAGVTQTPRYLIKTRGQQVTLSCSPISGHRSVSWYQQTPGQGLQFLFEYFSETQRNKGNFPGRFSGRQFSNSRSEMNVSTLELGDSALYLCASSLEGLAGGRYNEQSFGPGTRLTVL.

The chain has TRBV6-2 or TRBV6-3 and TRBJ2-7; D gene ambiguous. Germline V lookup: CDR1 MNHEY, CDR2 SVGEGT. Trimming removed 2 bases from V and 0 bases from J, with 8 bases in between. This CDR3 region has 14 residues. The CDR3: CASSYGPDSYEQYF. Written as DNA, the CDR3 is TGTGCCAGCAGTTACGGCCCAGACTCCTACGAGCAGTACTTC.

This rearrangement joins TRBV4-1 to TRBJ2-5, with 7 bases aligning to TRBD2. J gave up 0 bases and V 1 base, and 5 bases lay outside the gene matches. The V gene's germline CDR1 is MGHRA and CDR2 YSYEKL. The CDR3 loop spans 16 amino acids. The CDR3 DNA follows: TGCGCCAGCAGCCAAGTTCACGGGGGGTACCAAGAGACCCAGTACTTC. It specifies CASSQVHGGYQETQYF.

There are many counts of this clonotype. The rearrangement joins TRBV11-2 to TRBJ2-4, with 8 bases fitting TRBD1. The germline gives CDR1 SGHAT, CDR2 FQNNGV. Trimming cost V 5 bases and J 8 bases; bases outside gene matches: 11. The CDR3 covers 15 residues. The CDR3 reads CASSPRDRPADIQYF. The CDR3 DNA reads as TGTGCCAGCAGCCCCCGGGACAGGCCGGCGGACATTCAGTACTTC.

This sequence joins TRBV6-4 and TRBJ2-6; tentatively, D is TRBD2 (5 bases). Germline CDR1 reads MRHNA; CDR2 reads SNTAGT. The CDR3 is 15 amino acids. V shed 8 bases and J shed 1 base, with 12 bases lying between them. The CDR3 bases are TGTGCCAGCTCGGACGGCGGGTCTGGGGCCAACGTCCTGACTTTC. This encodes CASSDGGSGANVLTF.

The chain couples TRBV25-1 to TRBJ2-3, with TRBD2 identical over 9 bases. Germline CDR1 reads MGHDK; CDR2 reads SYGVNS. V lost 1 base and J lost 2; bases outside the gene matches: 1. CDR3 size: 15 residues. The CDR3, as DNA: TGTGCCAGCAGTGAATCTAGCGGGAACACAGATACGCAGTATTTT. Translated, it gives CASSESSGNTDTQYF.

The chain links TRBV20-1 to TRBJ2-3; either TRBD1 or TRBD2 may supply D (6 bases each). There are 17 residues in the CDR3. Trimming removed 3 bases from V and 1 base from J, with 20 bases in between. Germline values: CDR1 DFQATT, CDR2 SNEGSKA (reference sequence). The CDR3 nucleotides are TGCAGTGCTAGCGTCTTTCTTGCCGGGGGCCGCACAGATACGCAGTATTTT. This codes for CSASVFLAGGRTDTQYF.

This clonotype has more than one count but fewer than ten. The chain couples TRBV10-3 to TRBJ2-7; 7 nucleotides line up with TRBD2. The CDR3 loop spans 14 amino acids. V dropped 3 bases and J dropped 3; count of bases not matched to a gene: 5. In germline, CDR1 is ENHRY, CDR2 SYGVKD. In DNA, the CDR3 is TGTGCCATCAGTGACGTAGCGGGTATCTACGAGCAGTACTTC. Its protein is CAISDVAGIYEQYF.

There are many counts of this clonotype. This chain uses TRBV3-1 with TRBJ2-1; TRBD2 matches 8 bases. V lost 4 bases and J lost 7; bases outside the gene matches: 18. This CDR3 contains 18 residues. Germline CDR1 LGHDT, CDR2 YNNKEL (reference sequence). CDR3 nucleotides: TGTGCCAGCAGCCCAAATCCTTTTCTCGGGACTAGGTTGAATGAGCAGTTCTTC. Translated, it gives CASSPNPFLGTRLNEQFF.

In its sample, this clonotype was seen a few times. The chain is built from TRBV6-1 and TRBJ2-7, with 9 bases that match TRBD1. The CDR3 contains 13 residues. Trimming took 6 bases from V and 5 from J; bases not matched to a gene: 5. Germline CDR1 and CDR2: MNHNS and SASEGT. The CDR3 protein is CASRSGQGHEQYF. Written as DNA, the CDR3 is TGTGCCAGCAGGTCGGGACAGGGACACGAGCAGTACTTC.

This clonotype has ten or more counts. The chain uses TRBV3-1 and TRBJ1-5; D unclear. V was trimmed by 1 base and J by 6 bases, leaving 10 bases between them. CDR3 length equals 14 residues. The germline CDR1 and CDR2 sequences are LGHDT and YNNKEL (reference sequence). CDR3 bases: TGTGCCAGCAGCCAAGGAAGATCGAGTCAGCCCCAGCATTTT. Its protein product is CASSQGRSSQPQHF.

The chain uses TRBV3-1 and TRBJ2-5; 9 positions agree with TRBD1. Germline CDR1 is LGHDT and CDR2 is YNNKEL (reference sequence). The CDR3 loop spans 15 amino acids. With V trimmed by 4 bases and J by 5 bases, 8 bases remained unmatched. The CDR3 DNA follows: TGTGCCAGCAGCCGATACGGGACAGGGTATGAGACCCAGTACTTC. Translated: CASSRYGTGYETQYF.

This clonotype was observed many times. The CDR3 DNA follows: TGTGCCAGCAGGCCCGAATATGACAGGGCAGAAGGCTACACCTTC. Its protein product is CASRPEYDRAEGYTF. The V call is TRBV6-1, the J call TRBJ1-2, with 7 bases that match TRBD1. Germline trimming cut 6 bases from V and 8 bases from J; bases unmatched to any gene: 15. The CDR3 is made up of 15 amino acids. Germline V gives CDR1 MNHNS, CDR2 SASEGT.

The sample holds many counts of this clonotype. The chain is built from TRBV28 and TRBJ2-5, with TRBD1 identical over 9 bases. The CDR3 has 15 amino acids. V lost 6 bases, J lost 7 bases, and 12 bases stayed unmatched. Germline V gene data show CDR1 as MDHEN and CDR2 as SYDVKM. CDR3 residues: CASSGSGTGPLTQYF. In DNA form, the CDR3 reads TGTGCCAGCAGCGGATCCGGGACAGGGCCGTTGACCCAGTACTTC. Complete variable domain (other parts from reference TRBV28 and TRBJ2-5): DVKVTQSSRYLVKRTGEKVFLECVQDMDHENMFWYRQDPGLGLRLIYFSYDVKMKEKGDIPEGYSVSREKKERFSLILESASTNQTSMYLCASSGSGTGPLTQYFGPGTRLLVL.

The V and J genes are TRBV7-3 and TRBJ2-2; 8 nucleotides align to TRBD2. This CDR3 has 15 residues. Germline loops: CDR1 SGHTA, CDR2 FQGTGA. The V and J ends lost 4 bases and 6 bases, in that order; junction bases with no gene match: 7. CDR3 coding DNA: TGTGCCAGCAGCTCCTTGCCGGGGGGGGCCGGGGAGCTGTTTTTT. It specifies CASSSLPGGAGELFF. The full variable domain, with the rest looked up from reference TRBV7-3 and TRBJ2-2, is GAGVSQTPSNKVTEKGKYVELRCDPISGHTALYWYRQSLGQGPEFLIYFQGTGAADDSGLPNDRFFAVRPEGSVSTLKIQRTERGDSAVYLCASSSLPGGAGELFFGEGSRLTVL.